This T cell receptor (beta chain) was captured by sequencing in a study of OX40 agonist ivuxolimab in advanced cancers. A remark on this clone: Its antigen is undetermined.

Germline V gives CDR1 LNHNV, CDR2 YYDKDF (reference sequence). CDR3 size: 15 residues. The V end was cut by 6 bases, the J end by 0 bases, with 13 bases between. General observations from the study: Among patients with partial responses at 0.1-3.0 mg/kg, clonal expansion was among the lowest.

TCRdb's copy holds only in-frame clones and misses some; the assay was immunoSEQ multiplex PCR. This table has roughly 75,000 clones, about 93% appearing once. This clonotype was sampled from an adult with an advanced solid tumor such as melanoma, head and neck, liver or kidney cancer. This chain links TRBV15 with TRBJ2-3; unclear D gene. The specimen comprised CD4+ or CD8+ T cells sorted from blood, sampled in a trial of the OX40 agonist ivuxolimab. CDR3: CATRPSPASTDTQYF. CDR3 nucleotides: TGTGCCACCAGGCCCTCTCCAGCTAGCACAGATACGCAGTATTTT.